This T cell receptor beta chain was documented in a study of blood T cell repertoires in COVID-19 (dated by TCRdb to 2018 to 2021). About the full investigation: Collaborator samples came from the United States, Italy and Spain and covered acute and convalescent phases of COVID-19. The material from the prospective study consisted of cDNA or gDNA derived from T cells, B-cell-depleted T cells, or PBMCs. The dataset comprised deeply sampled blood TCRbeta repertoires from subjects exposed to, actively infected with, or recovered from COVID-19. The repertoires were made available in a free public database intended to serve as a resource for research on the immune response to SARS-CoV-2. The samples were drawn from two sources: the first 160 participants of the ongoing ImmuneRACE study, and 1,200 or so subjects contributed by 6 global collaborators. A de-identified subject ID, COVID-19 status, age in years and sex were almost always included in the sample metadata. Where HLA class I and class II types were available, the types were taken from metadata supplied by the sample provider, not from assay-based typing.

TCRbeta CDR3 regions were amplified from genomic DNA using the immunoSEQ Assay, a bias-controlled multiplex PCR. On the authors' methods: The number of nucleated cells in each sample was estimated from the amplification of reference gene primers within the assay. Sequence reads were collapsed and filtered to measure the absolute abundance of every unique TCRbeta CDR3 rearrangement. For each sample, productive Simpson clonality was calculated as the square root of Simpson's diversity index across productive rearrangements. TCRdb took this table from immuneACCESS and kept in-frame rearrangements with V and J called. Such tables lack part of the clones; where checked against another copy, unresolved V genes explain under half of the gap, and the rest is unexplained. V and J calls and clone size are given by that table; D and trimming were obtained from the DNA. The sample has about 200,000 clones on record, around nine tenths of them singletons. Clones ranked in the top ten supply less than 7.5% of the sample.

Concerning this clone: It lacks a known antigen. Per-nucleotide qualities are absent, and no much larger clonotype sits a single base away.

Samples from volunteer blood donors who had recovered from COVID-19 were contributed by a second Seattle source. The collaborating institutions used their own protocols to collect whole blood in K2EDTA tubes. Collaborator samples were shipped for TCRbeta analysis as frozen whole blood, isolated PBMCs, or DNA extracted from either sample type. Findings and caveats that apply to the study as a whole: The quantity of clinical and demographic metadata differed by source and by participant and was supplied without curation.

The sequence was collected from a man aged 55 to 70 who had recovered from COVID-19. Sequencing input: peripheral blood.

This receptor has the CDR3 CASSTGGRNTEAFF. In nucleotide form, the sequence is TGTGCCAGCAGCACAGGGGGCAGGAACACTGAAGCTTTCTTT. The sequence joins TRBV11-1 to TRBJ1-1; TRBD1 aligns with 9 central bases. V loses 5 bases at its end and J loses 1 base; junction bases beyond the gene matches: 2. Sequences SGHAT (CDR1) and FQDESV (CDR2) are obtained from the germline V gene (reference sequence). Its CDR3 holds 14 amino acids, cysteine through phenylalanine. Only the CDR3 region is kept as DNA, spanning 42 bases read in frame from base 1.